A selection of T cell receptor beta chains follows, all from one sample in a study of graft-versus-host responses after intestinal transplantation. TCRdb's copy holds only in-frame clones and misses some; the assay was immunoSEQ multiplex PCR. The table shows about 99,000 clones, with roughly 93% occurring only once. Their cognate antigens are unknown. The sample was unstimulated CD8+ T cells sorted from spleen or lymph node cells, taken before intestinal transplant. Source of these receptors: a human donor who received an intestinal transplant. Both conserved end residues are part of each CDR3. A D gene is named only where the DNA matches it firmly. Some rows mark clone size as missing; the rest say once, few, many or name a class of expanded clone.

j_gene | d_gene | abundance | v_gene | CDR3aa | CDR3nt
TRBJ1-1 | - | - | TRBV5-1 | CASSLEEGWNTEAFF | TGCGCCAGCAGCTTGGAGGAGGGTTGGAACACTGAAGCTTTCTTT
TRBJ2-7 | - | - | TRBV5-1 | CASSQGGTYEQYF | TGCGCCAGCTCTCAAGGCGGCACCTACGAGCAGTACTTC
TRBJ1-2 | TRBD1 | - | TRBV29-1 | CSAGTGQGPHGYTF | TGCAGCGCTGGGACAGGTCAAGGCCCTCATGGCTACACCTTC
TRBJ1-3 | - | once | TRBV15 | CATSGYGGSEGNTIYF | TGTGCCACCAGCGGCTATGGGGGCAGTGAAGGAAACACCATATATTTT
TRBJ1-1 | - | - | TRBV13 | CASSMRARQTTEAFF | TGTGCCAGCAGCATGCGGGCGCGCCAGACCACTGAAGCTTTCTTT
TRBJ2-7 | - | - | TRBV4-1 | CASSQDPAALYEQYF | TGCGCCAGCAGCCAAGATCCGGCCGCGCTCTACGAGCAGTACTTC
TRBJ1-2 | - | - | TRBV21-1 | CASSKQGSPGYTF | TGTGCCAGCAGCAAGCAGGGTTCCCCTGGCTACACCTTC
TRBJ1-1 | - | - | TRBV15 | CATSRDRKVLAFF | TGTGCCACCAGCAGAGATCGAAAGGTCTTAGCTTTCTTT
TRBJ2-7 | TRBD2 | - | TRBV10-3 | CATSGASGRSYEQYF | TGTGCCACCTCCGGAGCTAGCGGACGATCCTACGAGCAGTACTTC
TRBJ1-1 | TRBD1 | - | TRBV2 | CASSSGQGRTEAFF | TGTGCCAGCAGCTCGGGACAGGGTCGGACTGAAGCTTTCTTT
TRBJ2-3 | - | - | TRBV11-3 | CASSLRWGGGDTQYF | TGTGCCAGCAGCTTAAGATGGGGTGGAGGAGATACGCAGTATTTT
TRBJ2-1 | TRBD2 | once | TRBV19 | CASTIGGSSGGLFF | TGTGCCAGTACAATAGGGGGTTCTAGCGGGGGGTTGTTCTTC
TRBJ1-4 | - | - | TRBV15 | CATSRAAGKREKLFF | TGTGCCACCAGCAGAGCCGCCGGGAAGAGGGAAAAACTGTTTTTT
TRBJ2-7 | TRBD1 | - | TRBV5-3 | CATPPPGQCYEQYF | TGTGCCACACCGCCCCCGGGACAGTGCTACGAGCAGTACTTC
TRBJ2-1 | - | - | TRBV5-6 | CASSPGLSNEQFF | TGTGCCAGCAGCCCGGGACTCAGCAATGAGCAGTTCTTC
TRBJ1-2 | - | - | TRBV12-5 | CASGLQGTGYTF | TGTGCTAGTGGTTTGCAGGGAACTGGCTACACCTTC
TRBJ2-7 | - | - | TRBV7-7 | CASSLQGGEQYF | TGTGCCAGCAGCTTACAGGGGGGCGAGCAGTACTTC
TRBJ2-5 | - | - | TRBV7-2 | CASSLGIWVAGAPSQYF | TGTGCCAGCAGCTTAGGCATCTGGGTTGCGGGGGCCCCTTCCCAGTACTTC
TRBJ1-1 | - | - | TRBV19 | CASSTGRWTEAFF | TGTGCCAGTAGTACTGGCCGGTGGACTGAAGCTTTCTTT
TRBJ1-1 | - | - | TRBV11-2 | CASSLGGVNTEAFF | TGTGCCAGCAGCTTAGGGGGCGTGAACACTGAAGCTTTCTTT
TRBJ1-4 | - | - | TRBV5-4 | CASSLDGNHATNEKLFF | TGTGCCAGCAGCTTGGATGGCAACCATGCAACTAATGAAAAACTGTTTTTT
TRBJ2-7 | TRBD2 | - | TRBV5-4 | CASSLEAGYEQYF | TGTGCCAGCAGCTTGGAAGCGGGGTACGAGCAGTACTTC